The clone carrying this TCR beta chain was seen just once. The CDR3 runs 16 residues. Germline CDR1 is LNHDA and CDR2 is SQIVND (reference sequence). The V gene end was trimmed by 1 base and the J gene end by 7 bases; junction bases not matched to a gene: 5. Measured with immunoSEQ multiplex PCR; TCRdb has only the in-frame clones, and not every one. The data contain a few hundred thousand clones, about 83% of them seen just once; the ten biggest clones take up approximately 5.7%. The data were obtained in a study of blood T cell repertoires in COVID-19. In the study overall: Spain, Italy and the United States supplied samples that represented acute and convalescent COVID-19. T cells, B-cell-depleted T cells, or PBMCs provided the cDNA or gDNA that served as material.

The V call is TRBV19, the J call TRBJ2-1; 12 bases fit TRBD2. This TCR came from a middle-aged woman who had recovered from COVID-19. Sample: PBMCs or T cells enriched from blood (not recorded which). The CDR3 DNA reads TGTGCCAGTAGTATAGTCGGCCTAGCGGGAGGGAATGAGCAGTTCTTC. This codes for CASSIVGLAGGNEQFF.